The entry below gives a single TCR beta chain sequence along with its context. This record comes from a study of immune cell composition in non-small cell lung cancer. The CDR3 covers 16 residues. In germline, CDR1 is SGHKS, CDR2 YYEKEE (reference sequence). V was trimmed by 3 bases and J by 4 bases, leaving 16 bases between them. TCRdb keeps only in-frame clones here, not all; method: immunoSEQ multiplex PCR. The sample has 4,500 or so clones, 75% to 85% seen once; the top ten hold 16%. The clonotype was recovered from a human donor with non-small cell lung cancer. Material for sequencing was lung tumor tissue. The V gene is TRBV5-5, the J gene TRBJ1-4, with no clear D. CDR3 amino acids: CASSSRLSRGNEKLFF. The CDR3 coding sequence is TGTGCCAGCAGCTCCAGACTCTCACGGGGTAATGAAAAACTGTTTTTT.